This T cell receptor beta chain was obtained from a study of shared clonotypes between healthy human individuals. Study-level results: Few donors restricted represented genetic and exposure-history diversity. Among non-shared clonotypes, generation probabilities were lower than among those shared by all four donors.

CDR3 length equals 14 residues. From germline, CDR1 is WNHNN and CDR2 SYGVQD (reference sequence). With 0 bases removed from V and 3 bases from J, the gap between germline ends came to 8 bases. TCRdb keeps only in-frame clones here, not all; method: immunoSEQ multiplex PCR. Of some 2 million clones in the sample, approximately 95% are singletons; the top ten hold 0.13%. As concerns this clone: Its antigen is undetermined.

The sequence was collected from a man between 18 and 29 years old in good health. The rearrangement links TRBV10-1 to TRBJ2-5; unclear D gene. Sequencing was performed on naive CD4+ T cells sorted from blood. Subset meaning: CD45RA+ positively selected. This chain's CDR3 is CASSESVKKETQYF. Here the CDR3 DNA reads TGCGCCAGCAGTGAGTCTGTGAAGAAAGAGACCCAGTACTTC.